The 30 T cell receptor beta chains below come from one sample, sequenced in a study of CXCR3-negative and CXCR3-positive naive CD8 T cells. Whole-study findings and limits: Against CXCR3-negative naive cells, CXCR3-positive naive cells showed more hydrophobic TRB CDR3s.

Through 5' RACE with UMI labels, the TRB cDNA libraries were prepared. TCRdb re-analyzed the 5' RACE reads; it lists each CDR3 protein once, without DNA. The sample's table shows 4,500 to 6,000 distinct CDR3 sequences. Their specific antigens are unknown. The material sequenced was naive CXCR3+ CD8+ T cells from blood. Subset of the sample: CD45RO-CCR7+CD27+CD95- naive CD8+ T cells expressing CXCR3 (TNR3+). All receptors come from a human donor in good health. Some clones in this sample may be carry-over from other donors' samples.

The chain combines TRBV5-6 with TRBJ2-1; the TRBD1 assignment by TCRdb is unverifiable without DNA. The CDR3 spans 20 residues. In germline, CDR1 is SGHDT, CDR2 YYEEEE. The CDR3 region is CASSLFSGRIDYSSYNEQFF.

The chain couples TRBV14 to TRBJ2-7; the TRBD1 assignment by TCRdb is unverifiable without DNA. Germline CDR1 reads SGHDN; CDR2 reads FVKESK. This CDR3 is built from 14 residues. CDR3 sequence reads: CASSLQGRAYEQYF.

This rearrangement joins TRBV9 to TRBJ1-2; the D call from TCRdb, TRBD1, cannot be confirmed without DNA. This CDR3 has 12 residues. Per the germline V gene, CDR1 is SGDLS and CDR2 is YYNGEE. The CDR3 spells CASNEQGGGYTF.

By frequency, this clonotype registers medium-sized. The chain joins TRBV12-3 or TRBV12-4 to TRBJ2-5; the TRBD2 assignment by TCRdb is unverifiable without DNA. The CDR3 sequence is 12 residues long. CDR3 in amino acids: CASGGVRVDQYF.

The CDR3 loop is CAIKDSANTGELFF. The chain recombines TRBV10-3 with TRBJ2-2; the D gene TCRdb calls, TRBD1, cannot be checked with no DNA. Germline V gene lookup returns CDR1 ENHRY and CDR2 SYGVKD. The CDR3 has 14 residues.

The V gene is TRBV4-1, the J gene TRBJ2-1. The CDR3 consists of 17 residues. Per the germline V gene, CDR1 is MGHRA and CDR2 is YSYEKL. The CDR3: CASSQDPAGVTYNEQFF.

The chain combines TRBV25-1 with TRBJ2-1; TCRdb's assignment of TRBD1 cannot be checked, as there is no DNA. The length of the CDR3 is 17 residues. Looked up from germline, CDR1 is MGHDK and CDR2 is SYGVNS. CDR3 loop: CASSEFVEGERYNEQFF.

Measured by frequency, this clonotype is medium-sized. The chain couples TRBV3-1 to TRBJ2-7; the D call from TCRdb, TRBD2, cannot be confirmed without DNA. The CDR3 contains 15 residues. The V gene's germline CDR1 is LGHDT and CDR2 YNNKEL (reference sequence). This CDR3 reads CASSQEGGMAYEQYF.

The V gene is TRBV7-3, the J gene TRBJ2-3. The germline gives CDR1 SGHTA, CDR2 FQGTGA. The CDR3 is 11 amino acids. CDR3 in amino acids: CASSFSDTQYF.

By frequency, this clonotype registers medium-sized. This chain links TRBV7-9 with TRBJ1-5. This CDR3 region has 15 residues. CDR1 and CDR2 (germline): SEHNR, FQNEAQ (reference sequence). CDR3: CASSLDFRPDQPQHF.

This clonotype shows up as medium-sized by frequency. The chain uses TRBV13 and TRBJ2-3; the D gene TCRdb calls, TRBD1, cannot be checked with no DNA. CDR1 PRHDT and CDR2 FYEKMQ come from the germline V gene (reference sequence). This CDR3 contains 14 residues. CDR3 sequence: CASSLRGSGGHQYF.

This chain's CDR3 is CATSRGGGAGEKLFF. This rearrangement joins TRBV15 to TRBJ1-4; TCRdb selects TRBD1, and the lack of DNA leaves this call unchecked. Per germline, CDR1 LNHNV and CDR2 YYDKDF (reference sequence). This CDR3 has 15 amino acids.

V gene TRBV5-1 combines with J gene TRBJ2-1; TCRdb gives TRBD1 as the D gene, but with no DNA this cannot be confirmed. This CDR3 has 13 amino acids. Germline V gene data show CDR1 as SGHRS and CDR2 as YFSETQ. CDR3 protein: CASSVTGGAEQFF.

This chain connects TRBV2 to TRBJ2-3; TCRdb picks TRBD2, but there is no DNA to check that call. CDR3 length equals 17 residues. Germline V gene sequence: CDR1 SNHLY, CDR2 FYNNEI. The CDR3 loop reads CASSEALAGGITDTQYF.

Measured by frequency, this clonotype is medium-sized. The CDR3 region is CASSFASGTDTQYF. The chain combines TRBV5-1 with TRBJ2-3; TCRdb names TRBD2, which stays unverified in the absence of DNA. CDR1 and CDR2 from the germline V gene are SGHRS and YFSETQ. This CDR3 is 14 amino acids long.

The chain joins TRBV28 to TRBJ2-1; TCRdb's D call of TRBD2 is untestable without DNA. Germline CDR1 MDHEN, CDR2 SYDVKM. The CDR3 sequence is 18 residues long. Here the CDR3 reads CASSLLAESSPSYNEQFF.

The chain is built from TRBV9 and TRBJ1-3; TCRdb returns TRBD1, unconfirmable since there is no DNA. CDR1 is SGDLS and CDR2 is YYNGEE in the germline V gene. The CDR3 sequence is 18 residues long. CDR3 amino acids: CASSIDSLTGARGNTIYF.

In terms of frequency, this clonotype is medium-sized (0.01 to 0.1%). The chain joins TRBV7-9 to TRBJ1-4; absent DNA, TCRdb's TRBD1 call cannot be checked. The length of the CDR3 is 17 residues. Germline V lookup: CDR1 SEHNR, CDR2 FQNEAQ (reference sequence). The CDR3 here is CASSLEPVGLPNEKLFF.

The chain couples TRBV25-1 to TRBJ2-1. The length of the CDR3 is 13 residues. Germline CDR1 and CDR2: MGHDK and SYGVNS. This CDR3 reads CASSDELRNEQFF. The whole variable domain, remainder taken from reference TRBV25-1 and TRBJ2-1, is EADIYQTPRYLVIGTGKKITLECSQTMGHDKMYWYQQDPGMELHLIHYSYGVNSTEKGDLSSESTVSRIRTEHFPLTLESARPSHTSQYLCASSDELRNEQFFGPGTRLTVL.

This clonotype is labeled medium-sized (0.01 to 0.1%) based on frequency. This chain connects TRBV5-5 to TRBJ2-3. From germline, CDR1 is SGHKS and CDR2 YYEKEE (reference sequence). There are 14 residues in the CDR3. The chain's CDR3 is CASSNEMMADTQYF.

J is TRBJ2-7 and V is TRBV29-1; the TCRdb call, TRBD2, lacks DNA for checking. The CDR3 sequence is 16 residues long. The germline gives CDR1 SQVTM, CDR2 ANQGSEA. Here the CDR3 reads CSVEERVAGGTYEQYF.

This clonotype is identified as medium-sized (0.01 to 0.1%) from frequency. J is TRBJ1-1 and V is TRBV12-3 or TRBV12-4. CDR3 length equals 14 residues. The CDR3 reads CASSPPRPNTEAFF.

The chain couples TRBV13 to TRBJ1-1; TCRdb's D call of TRBD1 is untestable without DNA. Germline assignment: CDR1 PRHDT and CDR2 FYEKMQ (reference sequence). This CDR3 is 14 amino acids long. CDR3 residues: CASSPVSVNTEAFF. The whole variable domain, filled in from reference TRBV13 and TRBJ1-1, reads AAGVIQSPRHLIKEKRETATLKCYPIPRHDTVYWYQQGPGQDPQFLISFYEKMQSDKGSIPDRFSAQQFSDYHSELNMSSLELGDSALYFCASSPVSVNTEAFFGQGTRLTVV.

Considering frequency, this clonotype is medium-sized. CDR3: CASSRVRSLGNEQFF. V is TRBV27 and J is TRBJ2-1; there is no DNA to check the TCRdb D call of TRBD1. This CDR3 region has 15 residues. CDR1 is MNHEY, CDR2 SMNVEV, per germline (reference sequence).

V gene TRBV2 combines with J gene TRBJ2-1; with no DNA, the TCRdb D assignment of TRBD1 cannot be verified. Per germline, CDR1 SNHLY and CDR2 FYNNEI. This CDR3 is 14 amino acids long. CDR3 region: CASSPGASYNEQFF. The full variable domain, its missing parts supplied by reference TRBV2 and TRBJ2-1, is EPEVTQTPSHQVTQMGQEVILRCVPISNHLYFYWYRQILGQKVEFLVSFYNNEISEKSEIFDDQFSVERPDGSNFTLKIRSTKLEDSAMYFCASSPGASYNEQFFGPGTRLTVL.

V is TRBV29-1 and J is TRBJ2-7; TCRdb designates TRBD1, a call that cannot be tested without DNA. The CDR3 is 15 residues long. Germline assignment: CDR1 SQVTM and CDR2 ANQGSEA. The CDR3 reads CSVPFPGRPSYEQYF.

This chain connects TRBV29-1 to TRBJ2-1; with no DNA, the TCRdb D assignment of TRBD1 cannot be verified. Germline V gives CDR1 SQVTM, CDR2 ANQGSEA. The CDR3 length is 18 residues. CDR3 residues: CSVEALAQGDPLDNEQFF.

The rearrangement joins TRBV12-3 or TRBV12-4 to TRBJ2-6; TCRdb's D call, TRBD1, is unchecked because there is no DNA. This CDR3 is built from 13 residues. CDR3: CASRRRRLDVLTF.

This clonotype counts as medium-sized by frequency. V usage is TRBV25-1 and J usage is TRBJ1-6. The CDR3 is 14 residues long. The germline V gene has CDR1 MGHDK and CDR2 SYGVNS. The chain's CDR3 is CASSSVAYNSPLHF.

This clonotype is called medium-sized based on its frequency. The chain uses TRBV12-3 or TRBV12-4 and TRBJ1-3; TCRdb designates TRBD1, a call that cannot be tested without DNA. The CDR3 loop spans 17 amino acids. The chain's CDR3 is CASSPRSPSGPGNTIYF.